What follows are 24 T cell receptor beta chains derived from one specimen sequenced in a study of siplizumab effects on memory and regulatory T cells. Sequencing was performed with immunoSEQ multiplex PCR; in TCRdb, only in-frame clones are kept and a portion is missing. The sample has 100,000 to 110,000 clones, about 94% seen once. Sequenced: non-Treg CD4+ T cells sorted from blood. All receptors derive from a human donor in good health.

The J gene is TRBJ2-7, the V gene TRBV18, with 11 bases lining up with TRBD2. In germline, CDR1 is KGHSH, CDR2 LQKENI. V lost 1 base to trimming and J lost 5 bases; unmatched junction nucleotides: 7. The length of the CDR3 is 16 residues. Here the CDR3 reads CASSPRLAGSANEQYF. The DNA for the CDR3 is TGTGCCAGCTCACCACGACTAGCGGGATCTGCCAACGAGCAGTACTTC. Variable domain in full (rest from reference TRBV18 and TRBJ2-7): NAGVMQNPRHLVRRRGQEARLRCSPMKGHSHVYWYRQLPEEGLKFMVYLQKENIIDESGMPKERFSAEFPKEGPSILRIQQVVRGDSAAYFCASSPRLAGSANEQYFGPGTRLTVT.

V and J are TRBV5-8 and TRBJ2-7, with 11 bases matching TRBD2. This CDR3 comprises 14 residues. The germline V gene has CDR1 SGHTS and CDR2 YDEGEE. V lost 6 bases and J lost 6; bases outside the gene matches: 8. The CDR3 sequence: CASKALAGVGEQYF. CDR3 DNA sequence: TGTGCCAGCAAGGCACTAGCGGGGGTGGGCGAGCAGTACTTC.

The chain couples TRBV5-4 to TRBJ2-3; TRBD2 agrees at 8 bases. Germline V lookup: CDR1 SGHNT, CDR2 YYREEE (reference sequence). The junction had 9 bases not matched to a gene; V was cut back by 4 bases and J by 5 bases. The CDR3 loop spans 15 amino acids. CDR3 protein: CASSPAGGHGDTQYF. CDR3 coding DNA: TGTGCCAGCAGCCCTGCGGGGGGCCATGGAGATACGCAGTATTTT.

The chain carries TRBV4-2 and TRBJ1-5; D uncertain. Deletions cut 0 bases from V and 4 bases from J, with 7 bases between. Germline CDR1 reads LGHNA; CDR2 reads YNFKEQ. This CDR3 has 14 residues. In DNA, the CDR3 is TGTGCCAGCAGCCAAGATACGGTGAATCAGCCCCAGCATTTT. Encoded protein: CASSQDTVNQPQHF.

This clone was seen only once. The chain carries TRBV6-5 and TRBJ1-5, with D hard to call. The V gene's germline CDR1 is MNHEY and CDR2 SVGAGI. The CDR3 consists of 13 residues. V lost 7 bases, J lost 3 bases, and 10 bases lay in between. The CDR3 nucleotides read TGTGCCAGCACCGAAGGGAACAATCAGCCCCAGCATTTT. It codes for CASTEGNNQPQHF.

This clone came up once. The genes are TRBV19 and TRBJ2-1; 8 nucleotides match TRBD2. The V and J ends lost 3 bases and 3 bases, in that order; junction bases with no gene match: 1. Germline CDR1 and CDR2: LNHDA and SQIVND (reference sequence). This CDR3 region has 14 residues. DNA for the CDR3: TGTGCCAGTAGTATTAGCGGGATCTACAATGAGCAGTTCTTC. Its protein product is CASSISGIYNEQFF.

The V call is TRBV7-6, the J call TRBJ2-1; the D gene is possibly TRBD2 (5 bases). Germline V gene sequence: CDR1 SGHVS, CDR2 FNYEAQ. The CDR3 is 15 amino acids. V dropped 1 base and J dropped 6 bases, with 13 bases sitting between them. CDR3 protein: CASSLEGWRVNEQFF. In DNA, the CDR3 is TGTGCCAGCAGCTTAGAAGGATGGCGGGTCAATGAGCAGTTCTTC.

The chain has TRBV20-1 and TRBJ2-1; D not certain. The CDR3 consists of 11 residues. Germline V gene lookup returns CDR1 DFQATT and CDR2 SNEGSKA (reference sequence). V was clipped by 3 bases and J by 8 bases, with 8 bases between them. CDR3 sequence (DNA): TGCAGTGCTAGCTTGTCGGATGAGCAGTTCTTC. Protein sequence: CSASLSDEQFF.

The gene calls are TRBV20-1 and TRBJ2-3; possible D gene TRBD2, 5 bases. Germline-derived CDR1 and CDR2 are DFQATT and SNEGSKA (reference sequence). Trimming took 3 bases from V and 12 from J, leaving 13 bases between them. The CDR3 consists of 11 residues. The DNA for the CDR3 is TGCAGTGCTAGTAGTACTAGAGCACAGTATTTT. Its protein product is CSASSTRAQYF.

The chain is built from TRBV28 and TRBJ2-5; TRBD1 matches at 8 bases. V trimming: 0 bases; J trimming: 5 bases; junction bases outside the gene matches: 5. Germline CDR1 reads MDHEN; CDR2 reads SYDVKM. The CDR3 is 15 amino acids. The DNA of the CDR3 is TGTGCCAGCAGTTTATGGGGCAGGGGGCGGGAGACCCAGTACTTC. Protein sequence: CASSLWGRGRETQYF.

V gene TRBV7-3 combines with J gene TRBJ2-3; 8 bases are a match to TRBD2. The CDR3 has 16 amino acids. Germline CDR1 is SGHTA and CDR2 is FQGTGA. V was clipped by 3 bases and J by 2 bases; unmatched bases: 7. CDR3 DNA: TGTGCCAGCAGCTTTCAAGCGGGAGTTTCCACAGATACGCAGTATTTT. This encodes CASSFQAGVSTDTQYF. Supplemented by reference TRBV7-3 and TRBJ2-3, the full variable domain reads GAGVSQTPSNKVTEKGKYVELRCDPISGHTALYWYRQSLGQGPEFLIYFQGTGAADDSGLPNDRFFAVRPEGSVSTLKIQRTERGDSAVYLCASSFQAGVSTDTQYFGPGTRLTVL.

The chain uses TRBV19 and TRBJ1-3; D call uncertain. The CDR3 loop spans 14 amino acids. Germline CDR1 LNHDA, CDR2 SQIVND (reference sequence). Deletions cut 7 bases from V and 0 bases from J, with 10 bases between. In DNA, the CDR3 is TGTGCCAGTATGAGTGGAGGCTCTGGAAACACCATATATTTT. Protein sequence: CASMSGGSGNTIYF.

The J gene is TRBJ1-5, the V gene TRBV28, with unresolved D. The V and J ends lost 9 bases and 0 bases respectively, with 6 bases between them. Germline V gene lookup returns CDR1 MDHEN and CDR2 SYDVKM. The CDR3 loop spans 12 amino acids. The CDR3 loop reads CASMYSNQPQHF. The CDR3 nucleotides read TGTGCCAGTATGTATAGCAATCAGCCCCAGCATTTT.

CDR3: CASSEMKGAGAAQQYF. The DNA for the CDR3 is TGTGCCAGCAGCGAAATGAAGGGAGCGGGAGCCGCCCAGCAGTACTTC. The V gene is TRBV21-1, the J gene TRBJ2-5; the D segment call TRBD2 is taken from the table without a DNA check. TRBV21-1 is a pseudogene segment. This CDR3 is built from 16 residues.

The chain employs TRBV18 and TRBJ2-5; TRBD1 agrees at 8 bases. The CDR3 consists of 14 residues. CDR1 and CDR2 (germline): KGHSH, LQKENI. J gave up 5 bases and V 5 bases, and 7 bases lay outside the gene matches. DNA of the CDR3: TGTGCCAGCTCAGACCGACAGGGGATGGAGACCCAGTACTTC. Its translation is CASSDRQGMETQYF.

CDR3 residues: CSASRGDIQYF. The CDR3, as DNA: TGCAGTGCTAGTCGGGGTGACATTCAGTACTTC. The genes are TRBV20-1 and TRBJ2-4, with a tentative D call TRBD2 (5 bases). This CDR3 spans 11 amino acids. Trimming stripped 3 bases from V and 8 bases from J, with 8 bases between. Per the germline V gene, CDR1 is DFQATT and CDR2 is SNEGSKA (reference sequence).

This clone was detected only once. The chain joins TRBV5-6 to TRBJ1-1; 7 bases are a match to TRBD1. J gave up 2 bases and V 2 bases, and 3 bases lay outside the gene matches. CDR3 length: 14 residues. CDR1 and CDR2 (germline): SGHDT, YYEEEE. CDR3 sequence reads: CASSFRGLNTEAFF. The CDR3 DNA is TGTGCCAGCAGCTTCAGGGGGTTAAACACTGAAGCTTTCTTT.

This clone came up a few times. The chain employs TRBV10-3 and TRBJ2-3; D gene unclear. This CDR3 has 16 amino acids. Trimming pared 3 bases from V and 0 bases from J, leaving 13 bases between. Germline V lookup: CDR1 ENHRY, CDR2 SYGVKD. The CDR3 is CAISDLDRTSTDTQYF. CDR3 coding DNA: TGTGCCATCAGTGATCTGGACCGTACTAGCACAGATACGCAGTATTTT.

The chain is built from TRBV5-1 and TRBJ1-4; 10 bases align to TRBD1. The CDR3 totals 16 residues. Germline V CDR1 and CDR2: SGHRS, YFSETQ. With V trimmed by 0 bases and J by 5 bases, 4 bases remained unmatched. The CDR3 coding sequence is TGCGCCAGCAGCTTGGGGCCGGGACAGGGGAATGAAAAACTGTTTTTT. Translated, it gives CASSLGPGQGNEKLFF.

The chain links TRBV21-1 to TRBJ2-5; the table's D call TRBD1 went unverified against the DNA. TRBV21-1 represents a pseudogene. The CDR3 sequence is 19 residues long. The CDR3 loop is CASSAKKILRTGGGETQYF. CDR3 nucleotides: TGTGCCAGCAGCGCCAAGAAGATCCTCCGGACAGGAGGTGGGGAGACCCAGTACTTC.

The chain links TRBV28 to TRBJ2-3; the D is unclear. Looked up from germline, CDR1 is MDHEN and CDR2 is SYDVKM. V lost 2 bases and J 4 bases, leaving 13 bases between the germline ends. The CDR3 runs to 15 residues. The CDR3 protein is CASSLTPAAADTQYF. In DNA form, the CDR3 reads TGTGCCAGCAGTTTAACACCGGCGGCGGCAGATACGCAGTATTTT.

The chain combines TRBV28 with TRBJ2-5, with D perhaps matching TRBD1 (6 bases). The DNA end lines up better with TRBJ2-7; the J call may be wrong. The germline CDR1 and CDR2 sequences are MDHEN and SYDVKM. The CDR3 contains 17 residues. This CDR3 reads CASSTPQGTPRGHEQYF. The DNA for the CDR3 is TGTGCCAGCAGTACTCCCCAGGGGACCCCTCGGGGCCACGAGCAGTACTTC.

The CDR3 sequence is CASSAPRGRQGVVDTGELFF. The DNA for the CDR3 is TGTGCCAGCAGCGCCCCCCGAGGACGACAGGGGGTTGTGGACACCGGGGAGCTGTTTTTT. The chain joins TRBV9 to TRBJ2-2, with 9 positions matching TRBD1. CDR1 and CDR2 (germline): SGDLS, YYNGEE. V gave up 3 bases and J gave up 3 bases; unmatched junction bases: 18. The CDR3 contains 20 residues.

This chain links TRBV6-6 with TRBJ2-1, with 7 nucleotides matching TRBD1. Trimming cost V 5 bases and J 10 bases; bases outside gene matches: 2. The CDR3 has 11 residues. Germline CDR1 and CDR2: MNHNY and SVGAGI (reference sequence). For the CDR3, the DNA is TGTGCCAGCAGTACGACAGGGGAGCAGTTCTTC. Its protein product is CASSTTGEQFF.